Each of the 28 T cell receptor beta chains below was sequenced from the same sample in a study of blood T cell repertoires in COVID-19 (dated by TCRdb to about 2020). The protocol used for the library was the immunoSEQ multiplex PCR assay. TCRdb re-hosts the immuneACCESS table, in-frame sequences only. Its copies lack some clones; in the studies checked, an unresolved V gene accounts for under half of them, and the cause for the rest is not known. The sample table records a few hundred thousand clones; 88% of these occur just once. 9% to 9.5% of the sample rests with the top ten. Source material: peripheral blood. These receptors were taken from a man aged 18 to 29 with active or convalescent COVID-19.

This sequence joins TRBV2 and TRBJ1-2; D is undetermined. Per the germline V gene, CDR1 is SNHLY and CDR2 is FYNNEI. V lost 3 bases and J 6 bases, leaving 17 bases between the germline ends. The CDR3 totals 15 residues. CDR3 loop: CASSDTGWFGDGYTF. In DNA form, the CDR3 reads TGTGCCAGCAGTGATACTGGGTGGTTCGGAGATGGCTACACCTTC.

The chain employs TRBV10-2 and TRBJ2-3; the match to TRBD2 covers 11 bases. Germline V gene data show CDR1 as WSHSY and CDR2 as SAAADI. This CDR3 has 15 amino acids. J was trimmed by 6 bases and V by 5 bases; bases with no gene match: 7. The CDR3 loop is CASSQLAGVGDTQYF. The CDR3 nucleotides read TGCGCCAGCAGTCAACTAGCGGGGGTAGGGGATACGCAGTATTTT.

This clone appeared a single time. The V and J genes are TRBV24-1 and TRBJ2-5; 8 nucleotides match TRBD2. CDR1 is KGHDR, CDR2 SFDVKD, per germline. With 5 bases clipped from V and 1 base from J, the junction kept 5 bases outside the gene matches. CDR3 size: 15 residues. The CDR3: CATSGSGDLQETQYF. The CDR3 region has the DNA TGTGCCACCAGTGGTAGCGGGGACCTCCAAGAGACCCAGTACTTC.

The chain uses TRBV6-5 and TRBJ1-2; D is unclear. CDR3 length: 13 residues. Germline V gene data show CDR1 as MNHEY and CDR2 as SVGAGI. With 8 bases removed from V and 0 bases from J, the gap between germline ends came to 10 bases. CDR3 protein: CASGTAANYGYTF. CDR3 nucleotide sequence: TGTGCCAGCGGAACAGCAGCTAACTATGGCTACACCTTC.

Here the CDR3 reads CASSLKGTGINYGYTF. In nucleotides, the CDR3 is TGTGCCAGCTCACTCAAAGGGACAGGGATTAACTATGGCTACACCTTC. The J gene is TRBJ1-2, the V gene TRBV18, with 9 bases matching TRBD1. Germline V lookup: CDR1 KGHSH, CDR2 LQKENI. The length of the CDR3 is 16 residues. V dropped 4 bases and J dropped 1; count of bases not matched to a gene: 7.

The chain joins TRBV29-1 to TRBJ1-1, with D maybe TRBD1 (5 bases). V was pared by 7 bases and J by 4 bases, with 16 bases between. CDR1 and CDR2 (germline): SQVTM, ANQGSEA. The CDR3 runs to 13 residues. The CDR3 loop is CSALMGGATEAFF. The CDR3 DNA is TGCAGCGCTTTGATGGGGGGTGCCACTGAAGCTTTCTTT.

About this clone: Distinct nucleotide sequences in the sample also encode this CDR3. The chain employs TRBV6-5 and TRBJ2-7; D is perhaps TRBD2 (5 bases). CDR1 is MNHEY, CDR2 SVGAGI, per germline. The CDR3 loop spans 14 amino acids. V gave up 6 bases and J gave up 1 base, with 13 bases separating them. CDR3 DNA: TGTGCCAGCAGACCCTACACGGGGTCCTACGAGCAGTACTTC. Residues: CASRPYTGSYEQYF.

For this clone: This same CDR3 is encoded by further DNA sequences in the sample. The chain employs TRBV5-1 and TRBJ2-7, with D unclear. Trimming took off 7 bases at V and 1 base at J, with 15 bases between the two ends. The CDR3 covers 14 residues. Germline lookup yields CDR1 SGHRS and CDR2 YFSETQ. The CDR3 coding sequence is TGCGCCAGCTCGCTAGTTCCCGGGTCCTACGAGCAGTACTTC. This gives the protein CASSLVPGSYEQYF.

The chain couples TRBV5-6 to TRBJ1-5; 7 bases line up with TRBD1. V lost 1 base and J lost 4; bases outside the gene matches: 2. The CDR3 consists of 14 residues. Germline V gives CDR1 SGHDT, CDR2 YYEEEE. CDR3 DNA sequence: TGTGCCAGCAGCTTGTTCAGGGGGAATCAGCCCCAGCATTTT. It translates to CASSLFRGNQPQHF.

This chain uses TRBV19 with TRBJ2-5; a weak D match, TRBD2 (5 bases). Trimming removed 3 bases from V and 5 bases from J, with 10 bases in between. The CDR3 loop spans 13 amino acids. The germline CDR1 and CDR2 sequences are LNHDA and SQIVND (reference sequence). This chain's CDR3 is CASSMASMETQYF. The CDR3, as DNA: TGTGCCAGTAGTATGGCTAGCATGGAGACCCAGTACTTC.

CDR3 DNA sequence: TGTGCCAGCTCCCTAGCAACCCAAGAGACCCAGTACTTC. This codes for CASSLATQETQYF. The chain joins TRBV18 to TRBJ2-5; perhaps TRBD2 as D (5 bases). The CDR3 is 13 residues long. Trimming stripped 6 bases from V and 1 base from J, with 9 bases between. CDR1 KGHSH and CDR2 LQKENI come from the germline V gene.

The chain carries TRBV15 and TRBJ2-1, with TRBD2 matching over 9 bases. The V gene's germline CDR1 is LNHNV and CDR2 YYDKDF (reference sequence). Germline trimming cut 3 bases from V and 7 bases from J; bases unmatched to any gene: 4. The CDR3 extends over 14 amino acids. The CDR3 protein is CATSSAGGRNEQFF. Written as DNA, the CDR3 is TGTGCCACCAGCAGCGCGGGGGGGCGAAATGAGCAGTTCTTC.

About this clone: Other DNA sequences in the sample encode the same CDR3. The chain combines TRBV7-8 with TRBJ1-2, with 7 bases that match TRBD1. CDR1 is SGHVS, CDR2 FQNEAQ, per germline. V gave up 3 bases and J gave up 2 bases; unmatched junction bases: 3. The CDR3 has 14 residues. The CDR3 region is CASSLQGGNYGYTF. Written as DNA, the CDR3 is TGTGCCAGCAGCTTGCAGGGGGGCAACTATGGCTACACCTTC.

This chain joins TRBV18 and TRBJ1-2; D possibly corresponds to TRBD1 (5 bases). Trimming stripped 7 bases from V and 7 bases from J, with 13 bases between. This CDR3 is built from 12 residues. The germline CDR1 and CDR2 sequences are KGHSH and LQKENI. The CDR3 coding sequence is TGTGCCAGCTATGGGGGGAACGGTGGCTACACCTTC. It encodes CASYGGNGGYTF. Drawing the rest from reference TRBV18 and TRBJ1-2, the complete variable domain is NAGVMQNPRHLVRRRGQEARLRCSPMKGHSHVYWYRQLPEEGLKFMVYLQKENIIDESGMPKERFSAEFPKEGPSILRIQQVVRGDSAAYFCASYGGNGGYTFGSGTRLTVV.

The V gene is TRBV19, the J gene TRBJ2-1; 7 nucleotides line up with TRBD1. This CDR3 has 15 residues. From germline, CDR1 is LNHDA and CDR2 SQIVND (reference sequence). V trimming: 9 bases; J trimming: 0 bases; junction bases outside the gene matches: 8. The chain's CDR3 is CASRQGFSSYNEQFF. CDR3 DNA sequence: TGTGCCAGCCGACAGGGCTTTAGCTCCTACAATGAGCAGTTCTTC.

CDR3 bases: TGTGCTAGTGGGCTAGGGAACACTGAAGCTTTCTTT. It translates to CASGLGNTEAFF. The V gene is TRBV12-5, the J gene TRBJ1-1; D remains ambiguous. The CDR3 has 12 residues. Germline CDR1 reads LGHNT; CDR2 reads FRNRAP. The ends were cut back, 6 bases at V and 1 base at J, with 6 bases in the middle.

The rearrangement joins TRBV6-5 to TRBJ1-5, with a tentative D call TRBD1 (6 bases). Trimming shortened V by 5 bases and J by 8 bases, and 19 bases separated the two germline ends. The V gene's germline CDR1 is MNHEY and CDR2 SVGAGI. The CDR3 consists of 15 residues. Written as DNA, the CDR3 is TGTGCCAGCAGTAAGCTTGACAGGCGCCTGGAGCCCCAGCATTTT. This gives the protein CASSKLDRRLEPQHF.

The CDR3 DNA reads as TGTGCCAGCAGTGCCCCAGGGGGCTTATTTGGCTACACCTTC. It is translated as CASSAPGGLFGYTF. The chain carries TRBV25-1 and TRBJ1-2; 8 positions agree with TRBD1. The CDR3 is 14 amino acids. Per germline, CDR1 MGHDK and CDR2 SYGVNS. J gave up 7 bases and V 4 bases, and 8 bases lay outside the gene matches.

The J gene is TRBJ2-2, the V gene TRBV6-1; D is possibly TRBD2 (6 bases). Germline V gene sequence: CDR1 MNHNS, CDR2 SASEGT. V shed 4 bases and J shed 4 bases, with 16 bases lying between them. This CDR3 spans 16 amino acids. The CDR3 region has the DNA TGTGCCAGCAGTGGTACCGGGAGCCATGGCACCGGGGAGCTGTTTTTT. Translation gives CASSGTGSHGTGELFF.

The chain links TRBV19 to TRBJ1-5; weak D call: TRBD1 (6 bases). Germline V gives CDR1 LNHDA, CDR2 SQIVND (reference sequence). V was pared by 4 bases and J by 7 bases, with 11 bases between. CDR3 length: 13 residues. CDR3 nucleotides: TGTGCCAGTAGTAGCACAGGGATCCAGCCCCAGCATTTT. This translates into CASSSTGIQPQHF. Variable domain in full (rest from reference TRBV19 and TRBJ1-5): DGGITQSPKYLFRKEGQNVTLSCEQNLNHDAMYWYRQDPGQGLRLIYYSQIVNDFQKGDIAEGYSVSREKKESFPLTVTSAQKNPTAFYLCASSSTGIQPQHFGDGTRLSIL.

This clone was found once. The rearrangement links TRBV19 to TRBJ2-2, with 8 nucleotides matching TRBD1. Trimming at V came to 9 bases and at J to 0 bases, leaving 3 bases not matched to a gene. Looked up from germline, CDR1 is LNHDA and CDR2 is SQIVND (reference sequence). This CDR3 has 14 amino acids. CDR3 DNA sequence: TGTGCCAGCACGGACAGGGCGAACACCGGGGAGCTGTTTTTT. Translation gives CASTDRANTGELFF.

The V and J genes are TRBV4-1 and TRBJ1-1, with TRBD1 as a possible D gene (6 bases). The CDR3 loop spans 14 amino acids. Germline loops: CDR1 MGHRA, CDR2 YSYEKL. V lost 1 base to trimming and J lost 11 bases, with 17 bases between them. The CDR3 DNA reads TGCGCCAGCAGCCAAGTTCTTGGGGGCCTGAGGGCTTTCTTT. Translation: CASSQVLGGLRAFF.

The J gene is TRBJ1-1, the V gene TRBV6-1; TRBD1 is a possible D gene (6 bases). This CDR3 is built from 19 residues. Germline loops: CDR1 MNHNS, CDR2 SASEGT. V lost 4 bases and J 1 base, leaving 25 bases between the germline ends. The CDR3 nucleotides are TGTGCCAGCAGTGCTGACATGGGGGCGCTGAAACCATCGAACACTGAAGCTTTCTTT. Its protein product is CASSADMGALKPSNTEAFF.

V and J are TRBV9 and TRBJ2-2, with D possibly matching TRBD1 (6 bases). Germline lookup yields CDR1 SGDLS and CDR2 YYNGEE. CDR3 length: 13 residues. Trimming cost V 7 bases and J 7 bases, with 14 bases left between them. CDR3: CASSKGGIGELFF. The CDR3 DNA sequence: TGTGCCAGCTCTAAAGGGGGTATCGGGGAGCTGTTTTTT.

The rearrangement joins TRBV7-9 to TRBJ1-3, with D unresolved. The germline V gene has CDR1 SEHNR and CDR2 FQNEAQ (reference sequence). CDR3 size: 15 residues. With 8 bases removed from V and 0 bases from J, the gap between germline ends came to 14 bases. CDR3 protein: CASVQPAISGNTIYF. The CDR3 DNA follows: TGTGCCAGCGTACAGCCTGCCATCTCTGGAAACACCATATATTTT.

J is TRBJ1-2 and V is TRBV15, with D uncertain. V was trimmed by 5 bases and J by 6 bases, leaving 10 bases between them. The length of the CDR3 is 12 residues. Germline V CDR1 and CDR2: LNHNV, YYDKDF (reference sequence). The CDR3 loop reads CATSHGEDGYTF. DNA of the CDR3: TGTGCCACCAGCCACGGAGAGGATGGCTACACCTTC.

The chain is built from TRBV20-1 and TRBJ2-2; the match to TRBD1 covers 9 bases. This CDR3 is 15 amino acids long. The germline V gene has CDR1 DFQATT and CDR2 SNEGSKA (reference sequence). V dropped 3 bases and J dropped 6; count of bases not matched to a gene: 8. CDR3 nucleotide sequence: TGCAGTGCTAGTCCCCGGGACAGGGTCGCCGGGGAGCTGTTTTTT. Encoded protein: CSASPRDRVAGELFF.

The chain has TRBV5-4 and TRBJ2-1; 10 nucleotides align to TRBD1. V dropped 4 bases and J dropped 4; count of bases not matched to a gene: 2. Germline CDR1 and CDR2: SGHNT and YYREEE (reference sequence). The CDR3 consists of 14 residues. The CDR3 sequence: CASSRTGGYNEQFF. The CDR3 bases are TGTGCCAGCAGCCGGACAGGGGGATACAATGAGCAGTTCTTC. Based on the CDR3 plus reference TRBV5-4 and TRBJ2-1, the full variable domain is ETGVTQSPTHLIKTRGQQVTLRCSSQSGHNTVSWYQQALGQGPQFIFQYYREEENGRGNFPPRFSGLQFPNYSSELNVNALELDDSALYLCASSRTGGYNEQFFGPGTRLTVL.